The TCR beta chain described here comes from a study of blood T cell repertoires in COVID-19. Study information: Spain, Italy and the United States supplied samples that represented acute and convalescent COVID-19. Nucleic acid was either cDNA or gDNA, and it came from T cells, B-cell-depleted T cells, or PBMCs.

Here immunoSEQ multiplex PCR was the method, and the copy in TCRdb shows in-frame clones only, minus some. Here the sample spans some 160,000 clones, about 80% being singletons. The material sequenced was PBMCs or T cells enriched from blood (not recorded which). The TCR was taken from a woman aged 70-85 years in a cohort exposed to, infected with or recovered from COVID-19 (not recorded which).

The CDR3 nucleotides read TGTGCCAGCAGTTCCCTGGGACAGGGGGCGGGCTATGGCTACACCTTC. Encoded protein: CASSSLGQGAGYGYTF. This sequence joins TRBV28 and TRBJ1-2; 12 bases fit TRBD1. Unmatched junction bases numbered 7, after V lost 4 bases and J lost 4 bases. This CDR3 has 16 residues. Germline CDR1 and CDR2: MDHEN and SYDVKM.